The rows below give T cell receptor beta chains drawn from one sample of a study of cytomegalovirus exposure and HLA in healthy donors. The assay was immunoSEQ multiplex PCR, and TCRdb's table has in-frame clones only and misses some. This sample has 260,000 or so clones, with 90% found just once. The sample was PBMCs. These receptors were taken from a woman aged 25 to 39 in good health and CMV-seronegative. CDR3s include the opening cysteine and the closing phenylalanine or tryptophan. D genes are given only for firm matches. Size is omitted from some rows. Given values are once, few, many or a class for expanded clones.

v_gene: TRBV4-2
d_gene: TRBD2
abundance: NA
j_gene: TRBJ2-1
CDR3aa: CASSQAVGTSGSKRDNEQFF
CDR3nt: TGTGCCAGCAGCCAAGCCGTCGGGACTAGCGGGAGTAAGAGGGACAATGAGCAGTTCTTC

v_gene: TRBV11-2
d_gene: NA
abundance: NA
j_gene: TRBJ2-2
CDR3aa: CASSQNTGELFF
CDR3nt: TGTGCCAGCAGCCAAAACACCGGGGAGCTGTTTTTT

v_gene: TRBV7-5
d_gene: NA
abundance: NA
j_gene: TRBJ1-1
CDR3aa: CVRRKRTGGNTEAFF
CDR3nt: TGTGTCAGAAGAAAGAGGACAGGGGGCAACACTGAAGCTTTCTTT

v_gene: TRBV7-7
d_gene: TRBD2
abundance: NA
j_gene: TRBJ2-3
CDR3aa: CASSLGLAGTDTQYF
CDR3nt: TGTGCCAGCAGTCTAGGACTAGCGGGAACAGATACGCAGTATTTT

v_gene: TRBV19
d_gene: NA
abundance: few
j_gene: TRBJ1-1
CDR3aa: CASQVSTEAFF
CDR3nt: TGTGCCAGTCAGGTTAGCACTGAAGCTTTCTTT

v_gene: TRBV27
d_gene: TRBD2
abundance: NA
j_gene: TRBJ2-1
CDR3aa: CASSPGLAGVNEQFF
CDR3nt: TGTGCCAGCAGCCCGGGACTAGCGGGAGTCAATGAGCAGTTCTTC

v_gene: TRBV4-2
d_gene: NA
abundance: once
j_gene: TRBJ2-3
CDR3aa: CASSHAGTDTDTQYF
CDR3nt: TGTGCCAGCAGCCACGCGGGGACCGACACAGATACGCAGTATTTT

v_gene: TRBV25-1
d_gene: NA
abundance: NA
j_gene: TRBJ2-1
CDR3aa: CASSERASSEQFF
CDR3nt: TGTGCCAGCAGTGAAAGAGCTAGCAGTGAGCAGTTCTTC

v_gene: TRBV28
d_gene: TRBD1
abundance: NA
j_gene: TRBJ1-5
CDR3aa: CASSARDRVGGNQPQHF
CDR3nt: TGTGCCAGCAGCGCCCGGGACAGGGTAGGAGGCAATCAGCCCCAGCATTTT

v_gene: TRBV18
d_gene: NA
abundance: NA
j_gene: TRBJ2-1
CDR3aa: CASSPPGREQFF
CDR3nt: TGTGCCAGCTCACCACCGGGGCGTGAGCAGTTCTTC

v_gene: TRBV29-1
d_gene: NA
abundance: NA
j_gene: TRBJ2-7
CDR3aa: CSVVRGTVTYEQYF
CDR3nt: TGCAGCGTTGTCCGGGGGACGGTCACCTACGAGCAGTACTTC

v_gene: TRBV7-3
d_gene: NA
abundance: few
j_gene: TRBJ1-1
CDR3aa: CASSGDSRAEAFF
CDR3nt: TGTGCCAGCAGCGGAGACAGCAGGGCTGAAGCTTTCTTT

v_gene: TRBV21-1
d_gene: NA
abundance: NA
j_gene: TRBJ2-7
CDR3aa: CASSSTTRRRLTYEQYF
CDR3nt: TGTGCCAGCAGCTCGACGACCAGGCGAAGGTTAACCTACGAGCAGTACTTC

v_gene: TRBV29-1
d_gene: NA
abundance: few
j_gene: TRBJ2-6
CDR3aa: CSVEDLWGPSGANVLTF
CDR3nt: TGCAGCGTTGAAGATCTGTGGGGGCCCTCTGGGGCCAACGTCCTGACTTTC

v_gene: TRBV4-3
d_gene: NA
abundance: once
j_gene: TRBJ2-7
CDR3aa: CASSQRLTPYEQYF
CDR3nt: TGCGCCAGCAGCCAGAGACTTACCCCCTACGAGCAGTACTTC

v_gene: TRBV30
d_gene: NA
abundance: NA
j_gene: TRBJ2-7
CDR3aa: CAWSGRFYEQYF
CDR3nt: TGTGCCTGGAGTGGCAGGTTCTACGAGCAGTACTTC

v_gene: TRBV6-5
d_gene: NA
abundance: NA
j_gene: TRBJ1-1
CDR3aa: CASSYSRGATEAFF
CDR3nt: TGTGCCAGCAGTTACTCGAGAGGGGCCACTGAAGCTTTCTTT

v_gene: TRBV19
d_gene: TRBD1
abundance: NA
j_gene: TRBJ2-3
CDR3aa: CASSPGQSSTDTQYF
CDR3nt: TGTGCCAGTAGTCCGGGACAGTCTAGCACAGATACGCAGTATTTT

v_gene: TRBV7-7
d_gene: TRBD1
abundance: NA
j_gene: TRBJ1-2
CDR3aa: CASSLGTGYYGYTF
CDR3nt: TGTGCCAGCAGCTTAGGGACAGGTTACTATGGCTACACCTTC

v_gene: TRBV10-3
d_gene: NA
abundance: once
j_gene: TRBJ2-2
CDR3aa: CAIGTTAGELFF
CDR3nt: TGTGCCATCGGAACAACAGCCGGGGAGCTGTTTTTT

v_gene: TRBV4-3
d_gene: NA
abundance: NA
j_gene: TRBJ2-5
CDR3aa: CASSQDPRGLGETQYF
CDR3nt: TGCGCCAGCAGCCAAGATCCGAGGGGCTTAGGGGAGACCCAGTACTTC

v_gene: TRBV7-9
d_gene: TRBD2
abundance: NA
j_gene: TRBJ2-5
CDR3aa: CASSLMGLATQETQYF
CDR3nt: TGTGCCAGCAGCTTAATGGGACTAGCGACTCAAGAGACCCAGTACTTC

v_gene: TRBV6-5
d_gene: TRBD1
abundance: NA
j_gene: TRBJ2-5
CDR3aa: CASSYGPGQGRETQYF
CDR3nt: TGTGCCAGCAGTTACGGCCCGGGACAGGGAAGAGAGACCCAGTACTTC

v_gene: TRBV7-8
d_gene: TRBD2
abundance: NA
j_gene: TRBJ2-2
CDR3aa: CASSSTSPSGTLPGELFF
CDR3nt: TGTGCCAGCAGCTCGACGTCTCCTAGCGGGACATTGCCCGGGGAGCTGTTTTTT

v_gene: TRBV7-2
d_gene: NA
abundance: once
j_gene: TRBJ2-7
CDR3aa: CASSSPDLPYEQYF
CDR3nt: TGTGCCAGCAGCTCCCCCGACCTTCCTTACGAGCAGTACTTC

v_gene: TRBV6-1
d_gene: TRBD1
abundance: NA
j_gene: TRBJ1-5
CDR3aa: CASSRDRGNQPQHF
CDR3nt: TGTGCCAGCAGCCGGGACAGGGGGAATCAGCCCCAGCATTTT

v_gene: TRBV4-1
d_gene: TRBD2
abundance: few
j_gene: TRBJ2-3
CDR3aa: CASSQVPPLSGRTDTQYF
CDR3nt: TGCGCCAGCAGCCAAGTACCCCCCTTAAGCGGGAGGACAGATACGCAGTATTTT

v_gene: TRBV4-3
d_gene: NA
abundance: NA
j_gene: TRBJ2-3
CDR3aa: CASSQGGSGTDTQYF
CDR3nt: TGCGCCAGCAGCCAAGGTGGGAGTGGCACAGATACGCAGTATTTT

v_gene: TRBV11-3
d_gene: NA
abundance: NA
j_gene: TRBJ2-5
CDR3aa: CASSLGGEETQYF
CDR3nt: TGTGCCAGCAGCTTAGGAGGGGAAGAGACCCAGTACTTC

v_gene: TRBV15
d_gene: NA
abundance: NA
j_gene: TRBJ1-3
CDR3aa: CATSRVGVSGNTIYF
CDR3nt: TGTGCCACCAGCAGAGTGGGGGTCTCTGGAAACACCATATATTTT